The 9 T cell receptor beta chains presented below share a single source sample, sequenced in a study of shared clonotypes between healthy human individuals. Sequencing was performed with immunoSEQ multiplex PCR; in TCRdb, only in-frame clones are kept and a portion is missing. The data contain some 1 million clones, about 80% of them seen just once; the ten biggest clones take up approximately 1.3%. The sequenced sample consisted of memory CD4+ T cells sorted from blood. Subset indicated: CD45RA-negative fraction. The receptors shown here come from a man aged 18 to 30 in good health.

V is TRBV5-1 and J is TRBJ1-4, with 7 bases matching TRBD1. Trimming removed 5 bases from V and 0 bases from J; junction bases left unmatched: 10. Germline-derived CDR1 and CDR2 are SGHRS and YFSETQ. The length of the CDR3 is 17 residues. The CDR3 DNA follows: TGCGCCAGCAGTCCAAACCCCCAGGGGGCAACTAATGAAAAACTGTTTTTT. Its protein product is CASSPNPQGATNEKLFF.

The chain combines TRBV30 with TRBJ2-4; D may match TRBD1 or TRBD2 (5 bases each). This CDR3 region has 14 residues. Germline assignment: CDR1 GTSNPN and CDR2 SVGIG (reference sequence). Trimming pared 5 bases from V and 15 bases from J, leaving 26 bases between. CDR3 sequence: CAWGTTATGTQMYF. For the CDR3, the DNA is TGTGCCTGGGGTACGACGGCGACCGGGACCCAGATGTACTTC.

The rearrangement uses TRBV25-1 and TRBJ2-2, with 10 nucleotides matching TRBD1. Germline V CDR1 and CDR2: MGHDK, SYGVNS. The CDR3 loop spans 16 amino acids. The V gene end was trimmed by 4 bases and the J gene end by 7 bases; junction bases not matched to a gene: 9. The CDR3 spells CASSGGTGEPHGELFF. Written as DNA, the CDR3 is TGTGCCAGCAGTGGGGGGACAGGGGAACCCCACGGGGAGCTGTTTTTT.

The CDR3 nucleotides read TGTGCCAGCAGATACGGGGGGCCTAACACCGGGGAGCTGTTTTTT. Protein sequence: CASRYGGPNTGELFF. The chain recombines TRBV28 with TRBJ2-2; a weak D match, TRBD2 (7 bases). The V gene lost 6 bases and the J gene lost 2 bases, with 13 bases spanning the gap. The CDR3 is 15 residues long. In germline, CDR1 is MDHEN, CDR2 SYDVKM.

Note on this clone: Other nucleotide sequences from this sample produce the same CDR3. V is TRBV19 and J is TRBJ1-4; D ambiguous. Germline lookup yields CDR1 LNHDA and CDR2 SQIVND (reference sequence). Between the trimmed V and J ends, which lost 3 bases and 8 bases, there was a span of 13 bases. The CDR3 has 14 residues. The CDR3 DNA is TGTGCCAGTAGTATCTCGGCTCTTGGAGAAAAACTGTTTTTT. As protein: CASSISALGEKLFF.

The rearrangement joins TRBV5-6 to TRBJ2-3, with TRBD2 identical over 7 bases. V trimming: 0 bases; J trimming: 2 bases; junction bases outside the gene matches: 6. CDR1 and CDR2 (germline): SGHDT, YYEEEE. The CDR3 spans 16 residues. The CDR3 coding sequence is TGTGCCAGCAGCTTGGTTCAGAGACTAGCCACAGATACGCAGTATTTT. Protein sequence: CASSLVQRLATDTQYF.

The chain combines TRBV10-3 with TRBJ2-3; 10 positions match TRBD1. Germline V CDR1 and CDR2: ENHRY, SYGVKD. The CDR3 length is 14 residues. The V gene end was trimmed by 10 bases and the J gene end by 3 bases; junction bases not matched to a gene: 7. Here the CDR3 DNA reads TGTGCCACCGCCGTGGGACAGGGGACAGATACGCAGTATTTT. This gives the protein CATAVGQGTDTQYF.

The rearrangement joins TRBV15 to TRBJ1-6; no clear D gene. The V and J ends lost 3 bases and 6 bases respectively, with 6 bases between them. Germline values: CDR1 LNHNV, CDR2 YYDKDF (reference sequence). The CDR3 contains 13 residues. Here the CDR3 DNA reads TGTGCCACCAGCAGTTTTCGTAATTCACCCCTCCACTTT. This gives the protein CATSSFRNSPLHF.

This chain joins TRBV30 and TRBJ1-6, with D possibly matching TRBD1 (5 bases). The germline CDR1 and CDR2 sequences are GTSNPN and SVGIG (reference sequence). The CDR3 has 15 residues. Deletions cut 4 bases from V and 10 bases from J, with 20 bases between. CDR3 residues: CAWTRERGPGSPLHF. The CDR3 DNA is TGTGCCTGGACCCGAGAAAGGGGCCCCGGATCACCCCTCCACTTT.